This TCR beta chain came from a study of resident and recirculating memory T cells in vitiligo. Comments on this clone: Its target is unknown.

Here immunoSEQ multiplex PCR was the method, and the copy in TCRdb shows in-frame clones only, minus some. Of 75,000 to 85,000 clones in the sample, approximately 90% were seen once. Study-level findings and limits: Vitiligo lesions lacked a unique dominant clone, and clonality varied.

Stable patients also lacked confetti depigmentation, a sign of active vitiligo. The CDR3 runs 16 residues. V lost 0 bases and J lost 4, with 13 bases in between. The germline V gene encodes CDR1 MGHRA and CDR2 YSYEKL. Sequenced input: blood. This clonotype was sampled from a male donor with vitiligo. The V call is TRBV4-1, the J call TRBJ2-1, with D perhaps TRBD1 (5 bases). CDR3 nucleotide sequence: TGCGCCAGCAGCCAAGATGGGGCTCAAACGTACAATGAGCAGTTCTTC. Translation gives CASSQDGAQTYNEQFF.